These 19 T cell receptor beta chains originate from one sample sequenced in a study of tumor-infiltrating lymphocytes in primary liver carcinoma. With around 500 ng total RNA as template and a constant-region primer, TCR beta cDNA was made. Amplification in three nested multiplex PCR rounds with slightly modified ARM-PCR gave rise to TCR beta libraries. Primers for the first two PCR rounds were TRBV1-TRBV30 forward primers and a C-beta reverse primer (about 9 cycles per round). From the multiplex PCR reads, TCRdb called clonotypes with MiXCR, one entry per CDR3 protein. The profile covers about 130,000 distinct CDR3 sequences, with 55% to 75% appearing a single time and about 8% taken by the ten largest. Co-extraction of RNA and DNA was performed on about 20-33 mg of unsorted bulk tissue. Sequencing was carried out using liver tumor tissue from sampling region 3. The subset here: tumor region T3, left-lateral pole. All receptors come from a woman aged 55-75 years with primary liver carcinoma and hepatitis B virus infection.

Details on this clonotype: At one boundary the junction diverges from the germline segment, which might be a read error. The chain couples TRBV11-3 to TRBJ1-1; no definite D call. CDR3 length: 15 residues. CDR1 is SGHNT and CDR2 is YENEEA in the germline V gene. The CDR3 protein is CASSLGARRYTEASF. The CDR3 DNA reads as TGTGCCAGCAGCTTAGGGGCTCGTCGCTACACTGAAGCTTCCTTT.

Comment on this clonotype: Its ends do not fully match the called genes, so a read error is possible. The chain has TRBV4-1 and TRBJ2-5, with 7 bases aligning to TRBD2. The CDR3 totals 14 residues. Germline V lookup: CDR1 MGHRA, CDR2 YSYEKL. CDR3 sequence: CANSPGTIQGTQYF. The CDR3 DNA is TGCGCCAACAGCCCCGGGACTATTCAAGGGACCCAGTACTTC.

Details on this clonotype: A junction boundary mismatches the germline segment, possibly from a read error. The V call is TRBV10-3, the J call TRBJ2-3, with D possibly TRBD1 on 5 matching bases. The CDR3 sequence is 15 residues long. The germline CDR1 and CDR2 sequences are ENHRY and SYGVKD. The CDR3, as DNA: TGTTCCATCAGTGAGTCAAGGGGAAGCACAGATACGCAATATTTT. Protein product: CSISESRGSTDTQYF.

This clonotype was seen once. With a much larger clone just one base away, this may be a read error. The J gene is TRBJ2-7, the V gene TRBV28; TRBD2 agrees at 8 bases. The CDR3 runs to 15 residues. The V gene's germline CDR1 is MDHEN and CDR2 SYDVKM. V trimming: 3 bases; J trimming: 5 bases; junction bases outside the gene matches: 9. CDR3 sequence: CASSFPSPLADEQYF. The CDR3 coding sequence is TGTGCCAGCAGTTTCCCTTCACCACTAGCGGACGAGCAGTACTTC.

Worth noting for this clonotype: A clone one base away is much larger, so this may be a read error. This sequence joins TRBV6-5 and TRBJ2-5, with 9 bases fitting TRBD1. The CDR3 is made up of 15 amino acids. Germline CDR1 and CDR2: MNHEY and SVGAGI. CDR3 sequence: CTSSYTGGGGETQYF. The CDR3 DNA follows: TGTACCAGCAGTTATACAGGGGGCGGTGGGGAGACCCAGTACTTC.

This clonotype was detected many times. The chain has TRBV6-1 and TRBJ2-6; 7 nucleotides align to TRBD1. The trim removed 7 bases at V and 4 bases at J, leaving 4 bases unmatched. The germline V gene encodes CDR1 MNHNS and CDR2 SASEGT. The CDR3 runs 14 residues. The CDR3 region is CASTLGGGANVLTF. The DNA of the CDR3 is TGTGCCAGCACTCTAGGGGGCGGGGCCAACGTCCTGACTTTC.

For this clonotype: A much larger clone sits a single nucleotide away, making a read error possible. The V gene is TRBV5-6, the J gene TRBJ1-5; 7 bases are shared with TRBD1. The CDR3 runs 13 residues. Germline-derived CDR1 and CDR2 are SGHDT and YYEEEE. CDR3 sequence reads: CAGSRDRVQPQHF. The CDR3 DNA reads TGTGCCGGCAGCCGAGACAGGGTTCAGCCCCAGCATTTT.

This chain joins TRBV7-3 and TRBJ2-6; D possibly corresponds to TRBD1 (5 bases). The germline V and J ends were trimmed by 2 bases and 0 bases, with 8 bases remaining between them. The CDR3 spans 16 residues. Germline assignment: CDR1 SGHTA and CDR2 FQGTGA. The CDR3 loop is CASSLGAISGANVLTF. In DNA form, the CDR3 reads TGTGCCAGCAGCTTAGGGGCAATCTCTGGGGCCAACGTCCTGACTTTC.

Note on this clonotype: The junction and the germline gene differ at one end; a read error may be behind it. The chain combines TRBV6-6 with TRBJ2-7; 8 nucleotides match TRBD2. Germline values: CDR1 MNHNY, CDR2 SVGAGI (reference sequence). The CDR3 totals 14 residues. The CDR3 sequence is CTSSTAGVGYEQYF. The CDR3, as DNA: TGTACCAGCAGTACAGCGGGAGTGGGCTACGAGCAGTACTTC.

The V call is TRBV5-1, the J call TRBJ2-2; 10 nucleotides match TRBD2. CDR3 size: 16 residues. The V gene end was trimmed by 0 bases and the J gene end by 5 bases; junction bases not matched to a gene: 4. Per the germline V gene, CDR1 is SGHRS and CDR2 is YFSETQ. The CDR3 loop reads CASSLGPAGGTGELFF. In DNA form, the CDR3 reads TGCGCCAGCAGCTTGGGACCAGCGGGAGGGACCGGGGAGCTGTTTTTT.

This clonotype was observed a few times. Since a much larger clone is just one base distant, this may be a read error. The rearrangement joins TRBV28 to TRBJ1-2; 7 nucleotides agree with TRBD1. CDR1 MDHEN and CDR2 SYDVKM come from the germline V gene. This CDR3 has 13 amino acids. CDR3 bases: TGTCCCAGCAGCACAGGGGTTCACTATGGCTACACCTTC. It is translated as CPSSTGVHYGYTF.

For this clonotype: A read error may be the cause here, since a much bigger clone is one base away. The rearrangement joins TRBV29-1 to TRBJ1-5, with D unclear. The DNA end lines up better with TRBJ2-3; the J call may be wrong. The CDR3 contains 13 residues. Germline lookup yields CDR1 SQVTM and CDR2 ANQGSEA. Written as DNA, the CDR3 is TGCAGCGTTGAATATGATAGCAATCAGCCCCAGTATTTT. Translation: CSVEYDSNQPQYF.

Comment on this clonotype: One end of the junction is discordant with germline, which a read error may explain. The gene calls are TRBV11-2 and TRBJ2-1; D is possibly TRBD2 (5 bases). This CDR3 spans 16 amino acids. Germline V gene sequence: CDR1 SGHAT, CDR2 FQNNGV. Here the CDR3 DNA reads TGTGCCAGCAGCCGACTAAGCCACGAGGTTGCCAATGAGCAGTTCTTT. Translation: CASSRLSHEVANEQFF.

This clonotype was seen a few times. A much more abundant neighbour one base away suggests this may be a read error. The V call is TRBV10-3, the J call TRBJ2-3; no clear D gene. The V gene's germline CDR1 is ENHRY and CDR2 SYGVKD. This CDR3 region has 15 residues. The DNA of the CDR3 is TGTGCCACCAGTGAGTCCAGGACCCGCACAGATACGCAGTATTTT. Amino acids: CATSESRTRTDTQYF.

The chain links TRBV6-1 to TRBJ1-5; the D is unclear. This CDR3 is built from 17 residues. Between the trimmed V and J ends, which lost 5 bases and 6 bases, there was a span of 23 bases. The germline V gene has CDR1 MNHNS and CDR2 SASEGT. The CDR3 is CASSPRAGERSSQPQHF. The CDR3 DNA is TGTGCCAGCAGTCCCCGTGCTGGGGAGAGGAGTAGTCAGCCCCAGCATTTT.

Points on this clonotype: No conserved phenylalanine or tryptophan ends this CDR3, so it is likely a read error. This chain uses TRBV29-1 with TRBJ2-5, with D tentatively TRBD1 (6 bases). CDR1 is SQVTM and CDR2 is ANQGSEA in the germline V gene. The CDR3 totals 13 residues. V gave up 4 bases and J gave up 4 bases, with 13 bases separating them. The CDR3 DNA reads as TGCAGCGTTGTAGGACAGTGGCGAGAGACCCAGTACCTC. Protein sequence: CSVVGQWRETQYL.

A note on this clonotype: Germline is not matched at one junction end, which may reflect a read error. The CDR3 region has the DNA TGTGCCAACAGCTTTACAGGGGGTAACGCTGAAGCTTTCTTT. Translated, it gives CANSFTGGNAEAFF. This chain links TRBV11-2 with TRBJ1-1; the match to TRBD1 covers 8 bases. CDR3 length: 14 amino acids. Germline V lookup: CDR1 SGHAT, CDR2 FQNNGV. The variable domain in full, with the rest retrieved from reference TRBV11-2 and TRBJ1-1, is EAGVAQSPRYKIIEKRQSVAFWCNPISGHATLYWYQQILGQGPKLLIQFQNNGVVDDSQLPKDRFSAERLKGVDSTLKIQPAKLEDSAVYLCANSFTGGNAEAFFGQGTRLTVV.

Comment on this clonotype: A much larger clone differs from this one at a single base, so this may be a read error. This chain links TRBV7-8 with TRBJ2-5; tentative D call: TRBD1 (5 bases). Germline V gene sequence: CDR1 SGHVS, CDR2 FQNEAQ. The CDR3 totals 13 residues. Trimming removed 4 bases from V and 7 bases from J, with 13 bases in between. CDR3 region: CASSSQGLGTQYF. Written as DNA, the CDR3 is TGTGCCAGCAGCTCTCAGGGTTTGGGGACCCAGTACTTC. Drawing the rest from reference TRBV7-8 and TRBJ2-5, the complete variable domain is GAGVSQSPRYKVAKRGQDVALRCDPISGHVSLFWYQQALGQGPEFLTYFQNEAQLDKSGLPSDRFFAERPEGSVSTLKIQRTQQEDSAVYLCASSSQGLGTQYFGPGTRLLVL.

The CDR3 spells CSVWAGREQFF. CDR3 bases: TGCAGCGTATGGGCGGGAAGGGAGCAGTTCTTC. The chain joins TRBV29-1 to TRBJ2-1, with a weak D call TRBD2 (6 bases). The germline CDR1 and CDR2 sequences are SQVTM and ANQGSEA. The ends were cut back, 6 bases at V and 10 bases at J, with 13 bases in the middle. The CDR3 loop spans 11 amino acids.